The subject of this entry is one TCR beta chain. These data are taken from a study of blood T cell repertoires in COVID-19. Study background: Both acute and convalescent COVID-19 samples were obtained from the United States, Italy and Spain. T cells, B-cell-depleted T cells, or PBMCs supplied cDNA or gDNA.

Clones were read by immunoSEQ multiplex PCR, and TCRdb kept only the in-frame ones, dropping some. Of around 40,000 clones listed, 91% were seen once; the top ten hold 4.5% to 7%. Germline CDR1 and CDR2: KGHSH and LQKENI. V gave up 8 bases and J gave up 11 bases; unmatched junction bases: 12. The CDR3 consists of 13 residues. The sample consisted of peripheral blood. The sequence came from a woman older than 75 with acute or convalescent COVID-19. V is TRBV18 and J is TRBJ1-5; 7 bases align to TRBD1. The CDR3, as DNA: TGTGCCAGCCGCGGGACAGAAAAGGGAGCCCAGCATTTT. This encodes CASRGTEKGAQHF.